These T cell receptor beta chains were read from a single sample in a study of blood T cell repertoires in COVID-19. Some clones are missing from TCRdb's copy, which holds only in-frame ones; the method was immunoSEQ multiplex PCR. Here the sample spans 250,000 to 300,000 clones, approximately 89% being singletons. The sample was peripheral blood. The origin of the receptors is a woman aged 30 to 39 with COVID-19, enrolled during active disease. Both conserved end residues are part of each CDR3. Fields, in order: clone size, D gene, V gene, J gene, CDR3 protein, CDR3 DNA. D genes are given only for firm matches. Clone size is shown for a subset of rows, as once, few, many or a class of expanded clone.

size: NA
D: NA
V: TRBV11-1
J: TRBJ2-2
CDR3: CASSLRRSNTGELFF
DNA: TGTGCCAGCAGCTTAAGGCGGTCGAACACCGGGGAGCTGTTTTTT

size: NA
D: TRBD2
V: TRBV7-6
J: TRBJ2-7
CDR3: CASSLAPTSSGTYEQYF
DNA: TGTGCCAGCAGCTTAGCGCCCACGTCTAGCGGGACCTACGAGCAGTACTTC

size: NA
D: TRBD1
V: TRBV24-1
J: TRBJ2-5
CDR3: CATRDRGTETQYF
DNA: TGTGCCACCAGGGACAGGGGGACGGAGACCCAGTACTTC

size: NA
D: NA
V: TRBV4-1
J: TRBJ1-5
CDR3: CASSPQQGIESNQPQHF
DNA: TGCGCCAGCAGCCCTCAACAGGGAATTGAGAGCAATCAGCCCCAGCATTTT

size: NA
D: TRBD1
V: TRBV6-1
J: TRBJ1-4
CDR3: CASSEGGTGIVEKLFF
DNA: TGTGCCAGCAGTGAAGGGGGGACAGGGATAGTTGAAAAACTGTTTTTT

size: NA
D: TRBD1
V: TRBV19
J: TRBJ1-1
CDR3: CASSITGAGGNTEAFF
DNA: TGTGCCAGTAGTATCACGGGGGCAGGGGGGAACACTGAAGCTTTCTTT

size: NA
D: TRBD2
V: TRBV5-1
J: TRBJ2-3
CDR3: CASSLETSGRPGTDTQYF
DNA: TGCGCCAGCAGCTTGGAGACTAGCGGGAGACCGGGTACAGATACGCAGTATTTT

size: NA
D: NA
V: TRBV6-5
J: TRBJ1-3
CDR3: CASRGLRGSGNTIYF
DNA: TGTGCCAGCAGGGGTCTTAGGGGCTCCGGAAACACCATATATTTT

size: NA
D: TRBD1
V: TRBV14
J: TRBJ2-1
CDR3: CASSPSTGQPFNEQFF
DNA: TGTGCCAGCAGCCCAAGCACGGGACAGCCTTTTAATGAGCAGTTCTTC

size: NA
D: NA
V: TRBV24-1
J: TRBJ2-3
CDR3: CATSGIVQGGTDTQYF
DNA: TGTGCCACCAGTGGAATCGTACAGGGAGGCACAGATACGCAGTATTTT

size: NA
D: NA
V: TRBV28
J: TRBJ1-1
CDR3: CASLRVGTEAFF
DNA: TGTGCCAGTTTGCGGGTGGGGACTGAAGCTTTCTTT

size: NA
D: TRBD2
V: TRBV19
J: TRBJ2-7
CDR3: CASSIGDSGRKYF
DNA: TGTGCCAGTAGTATAGGTGATAGCGGGAGGAAGTACTTC

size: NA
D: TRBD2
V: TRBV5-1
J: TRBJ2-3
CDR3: CASSYGTSGTDTQYF
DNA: TGCGCCAGCAGCTACGGGACTAGCGGCACAGATACGCAGTATTTT

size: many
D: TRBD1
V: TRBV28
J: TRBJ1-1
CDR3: CASSSWTGMNTEAFF
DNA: TGTGCCAGCAGTTCATGGACAGGTATGAACACTGAAGCTTTCTTT

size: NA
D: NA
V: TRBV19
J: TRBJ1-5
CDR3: CASSIISTAPPGSNQPQHF
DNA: TGTGCCAGTAGTATAATCAGTACGGCACCACCAGGGAGCAATCAGCCCCAGCATTTT

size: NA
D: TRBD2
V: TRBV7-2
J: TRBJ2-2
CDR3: CASSLPGGTGELFF
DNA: TGTGCCAGCAGCCTCCCGGGGGGCACCGGGGAGCTGTTTTTT

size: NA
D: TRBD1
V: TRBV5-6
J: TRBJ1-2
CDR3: CASSQGTGWYGYTF
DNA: TGTGCCAGCAGCCAAGGGACAGGGTGGTATGGCTACACCTTC

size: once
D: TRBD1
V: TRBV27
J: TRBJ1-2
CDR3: CASSLLGIPRPLGQLNYGYTF
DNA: TGTGCCAGCAGTTTATTGGGCATACCGCGACCTTTGGGACAGCTTAACTATGGCTACACCTTC

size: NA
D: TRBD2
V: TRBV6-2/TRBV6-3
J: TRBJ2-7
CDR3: CASSYSGGRANEQYF
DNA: TGTGCCAGCAGTTACTCAGGCGGGAGGGCCAACGAGCAGTACTTC

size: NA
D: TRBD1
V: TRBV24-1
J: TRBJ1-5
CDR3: CATSDSTLTRDSYQPQHF
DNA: TGTGCCACCAGTGATTCCACCTTGACTCGGGACAGTTATCAGCCCCAGCATTTT

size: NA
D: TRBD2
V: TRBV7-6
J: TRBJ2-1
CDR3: CASSPHSMGRGSYNEQFF
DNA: TGTGCCAGCAGCCCCCACTCGATGGGGCGGGGGTCCTACAATGAGCAGTTCTTC

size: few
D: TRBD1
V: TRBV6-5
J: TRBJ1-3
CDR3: CASSTTGTSGNTIYF
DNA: TGTGCCAGCAGTACGACAGGGACCTCTGGAAACACCATATATTTT

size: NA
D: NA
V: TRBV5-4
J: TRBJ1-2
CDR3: CASSLDQFGYTF
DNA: TGTGCCAGCAGCTTGGACCAGTTTGGCTACACCTTC

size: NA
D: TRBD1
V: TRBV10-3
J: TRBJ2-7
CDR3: CAISEDRDHEQYF
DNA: TGTGCCATCAGTGAGGACAGGGACCACGAGCAGTACTTC

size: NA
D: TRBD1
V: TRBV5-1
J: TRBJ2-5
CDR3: CASSPGGETQYF
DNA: TGCGCCAGCAGCCCAGGGGGAGAGACCCAGTACTTC

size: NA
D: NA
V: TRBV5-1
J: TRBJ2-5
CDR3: CASSSTQGFETQYF
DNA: TGCGCCAGCAGCTCCACACAGGGTTTTGAGACCCAGTACTTC

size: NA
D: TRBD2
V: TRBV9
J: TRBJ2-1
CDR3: CASSAPTGTSDNEQFF
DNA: TGTGCCAGCAGCGCACCAACCGGGACTAGCGACAATGAGCAGTTCTTC

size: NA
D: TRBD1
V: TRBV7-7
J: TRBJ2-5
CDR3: CASSLDRGEETQYF
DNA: TGTGCCAGCAGCTTAGACAGGGGGGAAGAGACCCAGTACTTC

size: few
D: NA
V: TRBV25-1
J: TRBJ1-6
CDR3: CASTEASYNSPLHF
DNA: TGTGCCAGCACAGAGGCCAGCTATAATTCACCCCTCCACTTT

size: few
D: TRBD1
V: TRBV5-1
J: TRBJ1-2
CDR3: CASSLTPGQGTRGYTF
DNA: TGCGCCAGCAGCCTAACCCCGGGACAGGGAACGCGGGGCTACACCTTC

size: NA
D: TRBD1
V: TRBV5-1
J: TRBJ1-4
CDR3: CASKSRDRGPNEKLFF
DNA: TGCGCCAGCAAGTCCCGGGACAGGGGCCCTAATGAAAAACTGTTTTTT

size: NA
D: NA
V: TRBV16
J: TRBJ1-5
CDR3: CASSPLGRGRLQPQHF
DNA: TGTGCCAGCAGCCCCCTCGGAAGAGGGCGCCTTCAGCCCCAGCATTTT

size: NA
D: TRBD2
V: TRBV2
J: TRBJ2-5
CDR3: CASKPLAGLQETQYF
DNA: TGTGCCAGCAAGCCACTAGCGGGATTACAAGAGACCCAGTACTTC

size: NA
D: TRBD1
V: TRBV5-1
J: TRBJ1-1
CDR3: CASSFGQATEAFF
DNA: TGCGCCAGCAGCTTCGGACAGGCCACTGAAGCTTTCTTT

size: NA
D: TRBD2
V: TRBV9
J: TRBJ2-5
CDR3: CASSVGSSGLVSQETQYF
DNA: TGTGCCAGCAGCGTAGGTTCTAGCGGGTTAGTTTCCCAAGAGACCCAGTACTTC

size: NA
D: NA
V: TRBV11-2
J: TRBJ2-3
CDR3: CASSFIHAGRTDTQYF
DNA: TGTGCCAGCAGCTTCATCCATGCGGGTCGCACAGATACGCAGTATTTT

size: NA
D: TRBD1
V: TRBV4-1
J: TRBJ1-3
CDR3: CASSQRTGFGNTIYF
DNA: TGCGCCAGCAGCCAAAGGACAGGGTTCGGAAACACCATATATTTT

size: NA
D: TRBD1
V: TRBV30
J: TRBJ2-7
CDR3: CAWSSGQLYEQYF
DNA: TGTGCCTGGAGTTCGGGACAGCTCTACGAGCAGTACTTC

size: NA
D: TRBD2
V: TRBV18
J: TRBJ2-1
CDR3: CATKTSGAYNEQFF
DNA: TGTGCCACCAAAACTAGCGGGGCCTACAATGAGCAGTTCTTC

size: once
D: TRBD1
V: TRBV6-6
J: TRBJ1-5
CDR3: CASSPGTEQPQHF
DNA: TGTGCCAGCAGTCCCGGGACAGAACAGCCCCAGCATTTT

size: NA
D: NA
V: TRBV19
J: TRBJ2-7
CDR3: CASSPSPGYEQYF
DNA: TGTGCCAGTAGTCCCTCCCCAGGGTACGAGCAGTACTTC

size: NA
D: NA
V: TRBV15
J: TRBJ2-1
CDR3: CATSRDMSNEQFF
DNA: TGTGCCACCAGCAGAGATATGTCCAATGAGCAGTTCTTC

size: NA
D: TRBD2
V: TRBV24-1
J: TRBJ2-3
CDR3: CATSDQGQGPPGGLAGGPPDTQYF
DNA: TGTGCCACCAGTGACCAGGGACAGGGGCCGCCGGGGGGTCTAGCGGGAGGGCCGCCAGATACGCAGTATTTT

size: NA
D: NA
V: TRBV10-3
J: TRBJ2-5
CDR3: CAISATGEVEETQYF
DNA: TGTGCCATCAGTGCAACAGGGGAGGTTGAAGAGACCCAGTACTTC

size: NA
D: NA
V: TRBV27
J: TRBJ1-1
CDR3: CASSLYGGSKAFF
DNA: TGTGCCAGCAGTTTATACGGGGGGAGTAAAGCTTTCTTT

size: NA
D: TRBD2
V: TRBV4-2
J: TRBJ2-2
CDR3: CASSPNPGGTTGELFF
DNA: TGTGCCAGCAGCCCCAACCCGGGAGGGACCACCGGGGAGCTGTTTTTT

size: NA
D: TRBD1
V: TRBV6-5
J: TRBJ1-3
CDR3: CASGLRAGGGNTIYF
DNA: TGTGCCAGCGGCTTGCGGGCAGGGGGGGGAAACACCATATATTTT

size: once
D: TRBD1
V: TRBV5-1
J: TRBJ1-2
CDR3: CASSLDTGDRYGYTF
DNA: TGCGCCAGCAGCTTGGATACAGGGGATCGTTATGGCTACACCTTC

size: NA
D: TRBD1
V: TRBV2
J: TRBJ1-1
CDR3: CASSDVGTDTEAFF
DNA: TGTGCCAGCAGTGACGTGGGGACAGACACTGAAGCTTTCTTT

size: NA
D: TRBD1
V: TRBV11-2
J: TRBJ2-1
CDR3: CASSTNRGLYNEQFF
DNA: TGTGCCAGCAGCACCAACAGGGGGCTCTACAATGAGCAGTTCTTC

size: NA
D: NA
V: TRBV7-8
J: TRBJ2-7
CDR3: CASSLLAAHPYEQYF
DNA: TGTGCCAGCAGCTTACTCGCGGCACACCCCTACGAGCAGTACTTC